This T cell receptor (beta chain) was sequenced in a study of T cell changes during pregnancy in multiple sclerosis. Only in-frame clones appear in the TCRdb table, and some are missing; sequencing was by immunoSEQ multiplex PCR. The sample has more than 55,000 clones; approximately 90% are singletons. The CDR3 length is 13 residues. Germline CDR1 is MNHEY and CDR2 is SVGAGI. Germline trimming cut 5 bases from V and 2 bases from J; bases unmatched to any gene: 3. J is TRBJ2-7 and V is TRBV6-5; 7 bases are a match to TRBD1. The origin of this receptor is a female donor in good health, enrolled as a control in a pregnancy study. The sample here was peripheral blood, taken in the first trimester of pregnancy. CDR3 bases: TGTGCCAGCAGTCGGGACAGAGCCTACGAGCAGTACTTC. This encodes CASSRDRAYEQYF.